This T cell receptor (beta chain) emerged from a study of spatial heterogeneity in lung cancer. Germline assignment: CDR1 SQVTM and CDR2 ANQGSEA. J gave up 1 base and V 7 bases, and 10 bases lay outside the gene matches. The CDR3 runs to 15 residues. This clonotype was recorded at least ten times. Time point noted: blood at routine non-recurrence follow-up after resection. Each CDR3 protein is one row after TCRdb ran MiXCR on the 5' RACE reads. The table includes 60,000 to 85,000 distinct CDR3 sequences, 7.5% to 10% detected once. The clonotype was recovered from a female donor with early-stage non-small cell lung cancer. The sequences come from PBMCs, collected at follow-up. V gene TRBV29-1 combines with J gene TRBJ1-1; 9 bases match TRBD1. For the CDR3, the DNA is TGCAGCGCTCTGGGACAGGGCGCGGGGAACACTGAAGCTTTCTTT. Protein sequence: CSALGQGAGNTEAFF.